A single sample gave rise to the 23 T cell receptor beta chains below, sequenced in a study of CD8 T cells in Susac syndrome. RNA in amounts of roughly 0.5 to 1 ug was reverse transcribed with random hexamers. In TCRdb, the immunoSEQ multiplex PCR reads were re-called with MiXCR into one record per CDR3 protein. The sample holds around 300,000 distinct CDR3 sequences, around 90% seen once. Sequenced input: CD4+ T cells from PBMCs. The receptors come from a human donor with multiple sclerosis.

J is TRBJ2-2 and V is TRBV4-1; TRBD2 matches 10 bases. Per the germline V gene, CDR1 is MGHRA and CDR2 is YSYEKL. J lost 1 base, V lost 4 bases, and 12 bases had no gene match. The CDR3 totals 19 residues. CDR3 nucleotide sequence: TGCGCCAGCAGCCTCGCCTCTTTAGCGGGAGGAGGGAACACCGGGGAGCTGTTTTTT. It yields the protein CASSLASLAGGGNTGELFF.

The J gene is TRBJ2-5, the V gene TRBV5-1; D is possibly TRBD1 or TRBD2 (6 bases each). The length of the CDR3 is 16 residues. Germline V gives CDR1 SGHRS, CDR2 YFSETQ. Trimming removed 4 bases from V and 1 base from J, with 17 bases in between. The CDR3 bases are TGCGCCAGCAGCCCGGGGAGAGGGGGGCTCCAAGAGACCCAGTACTTC. Amino acids: CASSPGRGGLQETQYF.

J is TRBJ2-6 and V is TRBV6-5; D possibly corresponds to TRBD1 (5 bases). Deletions cut 8 bases from V and 4 bases from J, with 12 bases between. Per germline, CDR1 MNHEY and CDR2 SVGAGI. This CDR3 spans 14 amino acids. The chain's CDR3 is CASSVGVGANVLTF. The CDR3 coding sequence is TGTGCCAGCTCAGTAGGGGTCGGGGCCAACGTCCTGACTTTC.

The V call is TRBV7-8, the J call TRBJ1-2; the D is unclear. Germline loops: CDR1 SGHVS, CDR2 FQNEAQ. The V gene lost 2 bases and the J gene lost 2 bases, with 6 bases spanning the gap. The CDR3 is made up of 13 amino acids. The CDR3 bases are TGTGCCAGCAGCTTAAGGTTCAACTATGGCTACACCTTC. This gives the protein CASSLRFNYGYTF.

The chain couples TRBV18 to TRBJ2-5; 9 nucleotides match TRBD1. Germline V gene lookup returns CDR1 KGHSH and CDR2 LQKENI. V dropped 1 base and J dropped 3; count of bases not matched to a gene: 0. The CDR3 is 14 residues long. CDR3 region: CASSPRQGEETQYF. CDR3 nucleotides: TGTGCCAGCTCACCACGACAGGGGGAAGAGACCCAGTACTTC. The variable domain in full, with the rest retrieved from reference TRBV18 and TRBJ2-5, is NAGVMQNPRHLVRRRGQEARLRCSPMKGHSHVYWYRQLPEEGLKFMVYLQKENIIDESGMPKERFSAEFPKEGPSILRIQQVVRGDSAAYFCASSPRQGEETQYFGPGTRLLVL.

The rearrangement joins TRBV7-9 to TRBJ2-1, with TRBD2 identical over 8 bases. The CDR3 sequence is 15 residues long. CDR1 is SEHNR, CDR2 FQNEAQ, per germline (reference sequence). J was trimmed by 5 bases and V by 6 bases; bases with no gene match: 9. CDR3 nucleotide sequence: TGTGCCAGCAGGGGACCGGGACTAGAGCACAATGAGCAGTTCTTC. Translation: CASRGPGLEHNEQFF.

The chain carries TRBV6-6 and TRBJ2-3, with a tentative D call TRBD1 (5 bases). Trimming took off 0 bases at V and 3 bases at J, with 7 bases between the two ends. Germline V lookup: CDR1 MNHNY, CDR2 SVGAGI (reference sequence). CDR3 size: 14 residues. The CDR3 nucleotides read TGTGCCAGCAGTTACTCTCAGGGAACAGATACGCAGTATTTT. Residues: CASSYSQGTDTQYF.

The J gene is TRBJ1-2, the V gene TRBV29-1; no firm D call. This CDR3 is built from 10 residues. V lost 3 bases and J lost 6, with 5 bases in between. CDR1 SQVTM and CDR2 ANQGSEA come from the germline V gene. This CDR3 is CSVDGDGYTF. The CDR3 DNA is TGCAGCGTTGATGGGGATGGCTACACCTTC.

The chain joins TRBV12-3 or TRBV12-4 to TRBJ2-2; 7 nucleotides align to TRBD1. The J segment lost 4 bases and the V segment lost 6 bases, leaving 5 bases of the junction unmatched. The CDR3 has 14 residues. CDR3 coding DNA: TGTGCCAGCAGCGGGACAGCTGGCACCGGGGAGCTGTTTTTT. Residues: CASSGTAGTGELFF.

The genes are TRBV19 and TRBJ2-5; TRBD1 matches 9 bases. Germline V CDR1 and CDR2: LNHDA, SQIVND (reference sequence). V lost 3 bases to trimming and J lost 4 bases; unmatched junction nucleotides: 6. The length of the CDR3 is 15 residues. CDR3 nucleotides: TGTGCCAGTAGTATGGGACAGGGTGGGATAGAGACCCAGTACTTC. Amino acids: CASSMGQGGIETQYF.

The V and J genes are TRBV19 and TRBJ1-1; a possible D gene is TRBD1 (5 bases). Germline V gene lookup returns CDR1 LNHDA and CDR2 SQIVND (reference sequence). V was pared by 8 bases and J by 1 base, with 14 bases between. There are 14 residues in the CDR3. The CDR3 is CASQYGQGNTEAFF. The CDR3 DNA sequence: TGTGCCAGTCAGTATGGGCAGGGGAACACTGAAGCTTTCTTT.

The rearrangement uses TRBV9 and TRBJ2-2; D gene ambiguous. The CDR3 sequence is 14 residues long. Trimming cost V 0 bases and J 11 bases, with 14 bases left between them. The germline V gene has CDR1 SGDLS and CDR2 YYNGEE. The CDR3 DNA sequence: TGTGCCAGCAGCGTAGTCGCAAGGCCTTATGAGCTGTTTTTT. As protein: CASSVVARPYELFF.

This chain connects TRBV4-3 to TRBJ2-1; perhaps TRBD2 as D (5 bases). The germline gives CDR1 LGHNA, CDR2 YSLEER. The CDR3 is 20 residues long. The V and J ends lost 0 bases and 2 bases respectively, with 23 bases between them. CDR3 DNA: TGCGCCAGCAGCCAAGACCCTACTAGTCTTACGCCCCAGCCCTACAATGAGCAGTTCTTC. This sequence encodes CASSQDPTSLTPQPYNEQFF.

With respect to this clonotype: One end of the junction is discordant with germline, which a read error may explain. The chain joins TRBV5-6 to TRBJ2-4; TRBD2 is a possible D gene (5 bases). This CDR3 has 17 residues. Germline V gives CDR1 SGHDT, CDR2 YYEEEE. The CDR3 coding sequence is TGTGCCAGCAGCTTGGCCGGGTTCTCAGGCCCAAGACTAACACTTCTCTTC. Amino acid sequence: CASSLAGFSGPRLTLLF.

The chain has TRBV5-1 and TRBJ2-6, with D unresolved. Trimming cost V 5 bases and J 0 bases, with 12 bases left between them. Germline CDR1 and CDR2: SGHRS and YFSETQ. The CDR3 sequence is 16 residues long. The CDR3 here is CASSLTLNSGANVLTF. In DNA, the CDR3 is TGCGCCAGCAGTCTGACTCTAAACTCTGGGGCCAACGTCCTGACTTTC.

This chain connects TRBV9 to TRBJ2-6, with D unclear. V was trimmed by 2 bases and J by 0 bases, leaving 15 bases between them. The CDR3 has 18 residues. Per the germline V gene, CDR1 is SGDLS and CDR2 is YYNGEE. The chain's CDR3 is CASSVGEETFSGANVLTF. CDR3 sequence (DNA): TGTGCCAGCAGCGTCGGTGAGGAGACCTTCTCTGGGGCCAACGTCCTGACTTTC.

This clonotype was counted a single time. V is TRBV6-2 or TRBV6-3 and J is TRBJ2-7; D not certain. There are 15 residues in the CDR3. Germline V CDR1 and CDR2: MNHEY, SVGEGT. With 6 bases removed from V and 0 bases from J, the gap between germline ends came to 15 bases. CDR3 sequence (DNA): TGTGCCAGCAGATCATCCCTGACCAGCTCCTACGAGCAGTACTTC. Translating gives CASRSSLTSSYEQYF.

The V and J genes are TRBV6-2 or TRBV6-3 and TRBJ1-5; no clear D gene. V was trimmed by 6 bases and J by 0 bases, leaving 9 bases between them. The CDR3 consists of 14 residues. Looked up from germline, CDR1 is MNHEY and CDR2 is SVGEGT. CDR3 in DNA: TGTGCCAGCAGGTCGGGTTATAGCAATCAGCCCCAGCATTTT. As protein: CASRSGYSNQPQHF.

The rearrangement links TRBV19 to TRBJ2-7; 11 bases map to TRBD2. This CDR3 contains 14 residues. J lost 4 bases, V lost 6 bases, and 5 bases had no gene match. Germline lookup yields CDR1 LNHDA and CDR2 SQIVND (reference sequence). CDR3 sequence (DNA): TGTGCCAGTAGCCTAGCGGGAGGCGTATACGAGCAGTACTTC. This gives the protein CASSLAGGVYEQYF.

The genes are TRBV28 and TRBJ1-1, with D tentatively TRBD1 (5 bases). Trimming left V 2 bases short and J 4 bases short, with 11 bases between. The CDR3 is 14 residues long. Germline assignment: CDR1 MDHEN and CDR2 SYDVKM. CDR3 sequence: CASSLTRAGTEAFF. The CDR3 DNA reads TGTGCCAGCAGTTTAACCAGGGCGGGCACTGAAGCTTTCTTT.

The chain recombines TRBV6-6 with TRBJ1-2; D gene ambiguous. Germline assignment: CDR1 MNHNY and CDR2 SVGAGI (reference sequence). Trimming cost V 5 bases and J 8 bases, with 15 bases left between them. CDR3 length equals 13 residues. The CDR3 nucleotides are TGTGCCAGCAGTCGTCTACTCTGGGAGGGCTACACCTTC. Translation gives CASSRLLWEGYTF.

The chain employs TRBV11-2 and TRBJ1-1, with D uncertain. The CDR3 has 16 residues. The germline gives CDR1 SGHAT, CDR2 FQNNGV. V shed 5 bases and J shed 0 bases, with 16 bases lying between them. CDR3 DNA: TGTGCCAGCAGCCCCTGGTGGAGGAACATGAACACTGAAGCTTTCTTT. It encodes CASSPWWRNMNTEAFF. The full variable domain, rest sourced from reference TRBV11-2 and TRBJ1-1, is EAGVAQSPRYKIIEKRQSVAFWCNPISGHATLYWYQQILGQGPKLLIQFQNNGVVDDSQLPKDRFSAERLKGVDSTLKIQPAKLEDSAVYLCASSPWWRNMNTEAFFGQGTRLTVV.

The chain has TRBV28 and TRBJ1-2, with D unclear. This CDR3 spans 13 amino acids. Germline V gene sequence: CDR1 MDHEN, CDR2 SYDVKM. Trimming pared 6 bases from V and 8 bases from J, leaving 16 bases between. The chain's CDR3 is CASRLTHASGYTF. CDR3 DNA sequence: TGTGCCAGCAGGTTGACCCATGCAAGCGGCTACACCTTC.